Described below is a single TCR beta chain sequence and its context. Its antigen remains unknown. Study-wide results and caveats: Tumor memory CD4+ T cell TCR gene usage clustered with blood and lymph node memory CD4+ cells and lymph node naive CD4+ cells.

Memory CD4+ T cells were sorted as CD4+CD45RO+CD25- cells. This CDR3 has 15 amino acids. Germline CDR1 reads SGHVS; CDR2 reads FNYEAQ. V lost 5 bases and J lost 0, with 14 bases in between. Full-length variable regions came from constant-region reverse primers plus semi-nested Nested Universal Primer A PCR. MiXCR was run by TCRdb on the 5' RACE reads, yielding one entry per CDR3 protein. The sample carries 55,000 to 80,000 distinct CDR3 sequences, 22% recorded once. Source material: memory CD4+ T cells sorted from a lymph node. Stated subset: memory CD4+ T cells, CD4+CD45RO+CD25-. The clonotype was recovered from a female donor with breast cancer. The V and J genes are TRBV7-6 and TRBJ2-7, with D uncertain. The CDR3 loop reads CASSREHWNSYEQYF. The CDR3 DNA reads as TGTGCCAGCAGCCGTGAACACTGGAACTCCTACGAGCAGTACTTC.